Below, 7 T cell receptor beta chains from the same sample are listed, as sequenced in a study of shared clonotypes between healthy human individuals. Terminally differentiated effector memory CD45RA+ cells were left out of the naive CD8 fraction, which was CD45RO-negative and positively selected for CCR7. The data were produced by immunoSEQ multiplex PCR, yet TCRdb's version contains in-frame clones alone and is incomplete. The sample contains 450,000 to 700,000 clones, nearly 97% of which appear only once. Material for sequencing was naive CD8+ T cells sorted from blood. These receptor sequences come from a woman aged 25 to 39 in good health.

The chain recombines TRBV28 with TRBJ1-5; D unclear. The CDR3 sequence is 13 residues long. The germline gives CDR1 MDHEN, CDR2 SYDVKM. V was trimmed by 6 bases and J by 0 bases, leaving 6 bases between them. The CDR3 is CASRGISNQPQHF. The CDR3 coding sequence is TGTGCCAGCAGGGGGATTAGCAATCAGCCCCAGCATTTT.

J is TRBJ2-7 and V is TRBV4-1, with 10 bases that match TRBD1. Germline V gene data show CDR1 as MGHRA and CDR2 as YSYEKL. Losses at the gene ends were 3 bases for V and 0 bases for J; bases not matched to a gene: 5. The CDR3 length is 16 residues. The CDR3 DNA reads TGCGCCAGCAGCCAGAGGGGACAGGGGCCCTCCTACGAGCAGTACTTC. Encoded protein: CASSQRGQGPSYEQYF.

This clone was recorded only once. The chain has TRBV4-1 and TRBJ2-3; TRBD2 is a possible D gene (5 bases). CDR1 and CDR2 (germline): MGHRA, YSYEKL. Trimming left V 1 base short and J 5 bases short, with 10 bases between. This CDR3 is built from 14 residues. CDR3 loop: CASSQVTGRDTQYF. The CDR3 region has the DNA TGCGCCAGCAGCCAAGTAACGGGGAGAGATACGCAGTATTTT.

This chain connects TRBV29-1 to TRBJ2-5; either TRBD1 or TRBD2 may fit D (5 bases each). Looked up from germline, CDR1 is SQVTM and CDR2 is ANQGSEA. V lost 7 bases and J lost 4, with 13 bases in between. The CDR3 has 12 amino acids. Here the CDR3 DNA reads TGCAGCGCCCTGGGACCAGTAGAGACCCAGTACTTC. As protein: CSALGPVETQYF. Based on the CDR3 plus reference TRBV29-1 and TRBJ2-5, the full variable domain is SAVISQKPSRDICQRGTSLTIQCQVDSQVTMMFWYRQQPGQSLTLIATANQGSEATYESGFVIDKFPISRPNLTFSTLTVSNMSPEDSSIYLCSALGPVETQYFGPGTRLLVL.

The J gene is TRBJ2-1, the V gene TRBV5-1, with 7 bases fitting TRBD1. Germline trimming cut 4 bases from V and 8 bases from J; bases unmatched to any gene: 9. Germline CDR1 SGHRS, CDR2 YFSETQ. The CDR3 consists of 14 residues. This chain's CDR3 is CASSETGFGDEQFF. The DNA for the CDR3 is TGCGCCAGCAGCGAGACAGGGTTCGGGGATGAGCAGTTCTTC. The variable domain in full, with the rest retrieved from reference TRBV5-1 and TRBJ2-1, is KAGVTQTPRYLIKTRGQQVTLSCSPISGHRSVSWYQQTPGQGLQFLFEYFSETQRNKGNFPGRFSGRQFSNSRSEMNVSTLELGDSALYLCASSETGFGDEQFFGPGTRLTVL.

The V gene is TRBV27, the J gene TRBJ2-3, with TRBD2 as a possible D gene (6 bases). CDR1 and CDR2 (germline): MNHEY, SMNVEV (reference sequence). V dropped 2 bases and J dropped 6 bases, with 9 bases sitting between them. The CDR3 totals 13 residues. The CDR3 DNA sequence: TGTGCCAGCAGTTTACCCGGAGGGGATACGCAGTATTTT. Amino acids: CASSLPGGDTQYF.

The rearrangement links TRBV27 to TRBJ2-7, with D unclear. CDR3 length equals 14 residues. V lost 6 bases to trimming and J lost 3 bases, with 15 bases between them. The germline gives CDR1 MNHEY, CDR2 SMNVEV (reference sequence). CDR3 in DNA: TGTGCCAGCAGCCTCATAGGGCCCCTCTACGAGCAGTACTTC. This gives the protein CASSLIGPLYEQYF.